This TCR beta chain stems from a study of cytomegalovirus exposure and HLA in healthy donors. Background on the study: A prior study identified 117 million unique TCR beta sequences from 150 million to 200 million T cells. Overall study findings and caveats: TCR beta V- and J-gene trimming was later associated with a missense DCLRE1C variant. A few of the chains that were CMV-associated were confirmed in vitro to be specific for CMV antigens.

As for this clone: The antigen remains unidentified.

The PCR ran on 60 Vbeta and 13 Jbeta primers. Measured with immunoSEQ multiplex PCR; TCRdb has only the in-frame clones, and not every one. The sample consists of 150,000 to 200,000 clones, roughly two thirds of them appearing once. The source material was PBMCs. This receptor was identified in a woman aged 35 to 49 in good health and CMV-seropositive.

Written as DNA, the CDR3 is TGTGCCAGCAGCTTAGGGACTAGCCAGGAGACCCAGTACTTC. It encodes CASSLGTSQETQYF. This chain links TRBV7-6 with TRBJ2-5, with 8 bases that match TRBD2. J gave up 5 bases and V 1 base, and 3 bases lay outside the gene matches. This CDR3 has 14 amino acids. CDR1 and CDR2 from the germline V gene are SGHVS and FNYEAQ.